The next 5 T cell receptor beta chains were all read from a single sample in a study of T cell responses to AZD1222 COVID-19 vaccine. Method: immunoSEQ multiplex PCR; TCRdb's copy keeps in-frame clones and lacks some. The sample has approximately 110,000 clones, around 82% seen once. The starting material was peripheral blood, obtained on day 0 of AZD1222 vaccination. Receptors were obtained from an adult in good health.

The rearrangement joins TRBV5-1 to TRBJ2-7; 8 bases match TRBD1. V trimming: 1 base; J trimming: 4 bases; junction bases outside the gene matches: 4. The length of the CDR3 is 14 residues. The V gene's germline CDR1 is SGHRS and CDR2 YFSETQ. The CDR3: CASSLSTGGYEQYF. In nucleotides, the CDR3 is TGCGCCAGCAGCTTGAGTACAGGGGGGTACGAGCAGTACTTC.

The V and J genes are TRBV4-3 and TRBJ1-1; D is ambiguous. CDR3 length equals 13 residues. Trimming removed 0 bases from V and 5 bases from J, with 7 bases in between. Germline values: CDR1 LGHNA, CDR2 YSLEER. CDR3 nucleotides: TGCGCCAGCAGCCAAGATATGAGTACTGAAGCTTTCTTT. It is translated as CASSQDMSTEAFF.

The CDR3 nucleotides read TGTGCCAGCAGTGAAGGGGGATCCTCCTACGAGCAGTACTTC. Protein sequence: CASSEGGSSYEQYF. The chain carries TRBV2 and TRBJ2-7; D is undetermined. From germline, CDR1 is SNHLY and CDR2 FYNNEI. V lost 1 base and J 0 bases, leaving 7 bases between the germline ends. The CDR3 loop spans 14 amino acids.

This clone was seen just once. CDR3 amino acids: CASRGQGWQYF. The CDR3 DNA reads TGTGCCAGCAGGGGCCAGGGGTGGCAGTACTTC. The chain couples TRBV6-5 to TRBJ2-7; possible D gene TRBD1, 6 bases. CDR1 is MNHEY and CDR2 is SVGAGI in the germline V gene. The ends were cut back, 6 bases at V and 9 bases at J, with 12 bases in the middle. The CDR3 spans 11 residues.

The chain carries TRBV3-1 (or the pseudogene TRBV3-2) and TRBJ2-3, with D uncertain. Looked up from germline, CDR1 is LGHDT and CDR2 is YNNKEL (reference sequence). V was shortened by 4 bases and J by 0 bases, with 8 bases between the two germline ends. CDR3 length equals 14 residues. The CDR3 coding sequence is TGTGCCAGCAGCCTCGGGTTCAGCACAGATACGCAGTATTTT. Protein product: CASSLGFSTDTQYF.